This TCR beta chain derives from a study of blood T cell repertoires in COVID-19. Study as a whole: Specimens from acute and convalescent COVID-19 originated in the United States, Italy and Spain.

Per the study methods: Amplifying reference gene primers gave estimates of nucleated cell counts. Sequenced by immunoSEQ multiplex PCR; TCRdb stores in-frame clones only, minus some. That table supplies the V and J calls and clone size; D and trimming were determined from the DNA. The sample includes approximately 120,000 clones, roughly 74% of them seen just once. The material sequenced was peripheral blood. This TCR derives from a man of 80 years or more with COVID-19, enrolled during active disease.

CDR3 sequence (DNA): TGCGCCAGCAGTCAATTTAACATCCCTTTTTGCGAGCAGTACTTC. It yields the protein CASSQFNIPFCEQYF. V gene TRBV23-1 combines with J gene TRBJ2-7; no clear D gene. TRBV23-1 qualifies as an ORF whose function is uncertain. The CDR3 covers 15 residues. Trimming removed 1 base at V and 6 bases at J, with 16 bases between.